Listed below are T cell receptor beta chains from one sample, sequenced in a study of spatial heterogeneity in lung cancer. TCRdb called the 5' RACE reads again in MiXCR, with one record for every CDR3 protein. The sample has 2,500 to 3,500 distinct CDR3 sequences, roughly 10% seen once. The specimen comprised lung tumor tissue, sampled at surgery. The origin of the receptors is a female donor with early-stage non-small cell lung cancer. The CDR3 runs from the conserved cysteine through the conserved F or W. Fields, in order: J gene, D gene, V gene, clone size, CDR3 DNA, CDR3 protein. A D gene is named only where the DNA matches it firmly. Clone size is not always given. Where it is, it says once, few, many or a class for expanded clones.

TRBJ2-1,-,TRBV20-1,medium-sized,TGCAGTGCTAGGTCCTGGAACTCCTACAATGAGCAGTTCTTC,CSARSWNSYNEQFF
TRBJ1-5,-,TRBV5-1,large,TGCGCCAGCAGCTTAGGGATCCCCAATCAGCCCCAGCATTTT,CASSLGIPNQPQHF
TRBJ2-3,-,TRBV3-1,-,TGTGCCAGCAGCCAAGGTGGCACAGATACGCAGTATTTT,CASSQGGTDTQYF
TRBJ1-1,-,TRBV2,-,TGTGCCAGCAATAAGGACACGTTACTCAACACTGAAGCTTTCTTT,CASNKDTLLNTEAFF
TRBJ1-1,-,TRBV30,medium-sized,TGTGCCTGGAGACATCAGGTAAAGGACACTGAAGCTTTCTTT,CAWRHQVKDTEAFF
TRBJ1-5,TRBD1,TRBV29-1,medium-sized,TGCAGCGTTAGGACAGGGCCAACGGCCCAGCATTTT,CSVRTGPTAQHF
TRBJ1-1,-,TRBV28,many,TGTGCCAGCAGCCACTCAACGAGGGTTTCGACTGAAGCTTTCTTT,CASSHSTRVSTEAFF
TRBJ2-2,-,TRBV7-2,medium-sized,TGTGCCAGCAGCATACTGGCCGGGACCCCGGTCACCGGGGAGCTGTTTTTT,CASSILAGTPVTGELFF
TRBJ2-1,TRBD2,TRBV27,medium-sized,TGTGCCAGCAGTCTCGGGAGGGCCGAATACAATGAGCAGTTCTTC,CASSLGRAEYNEQFF
TRBJ2-3,-,TRBV9,many,TGTGCCAGCAGCGTAGCCGGGTCTTCCACAGATACGCAGTATTTT,CASSVAGSSTDTQYF
TRBJ2-1,TRBD2,TRBV20-1,-,TGCAGTGCTAGGACTAGCGGGACCCACAATGAGCAGTTCTTC,CSARTSGTHNEQFF
TRBJ1-4,-,TRBV28,medium-sized,TGTGCCAGCAGTTTTCTGGGGGCGACGGGGTGGATTTTT,CASSFLGATGWIF
TRBJ2-3,-,TRBV27,many,TGTGCCAGCAGACGAGCGGTACTGTCCCGGAGCACAGATACGCAGTATTTT,CASRRAVLSRSTDTQYF
TRBJ1-5,-,TRBV29-1,medium-sized,TGCAGCGTTGAAGAGACTCGGGGACAGCCCCAGCATTTT,CSVEETRGQPQHF